The T cell receptor beta chain described here comes from a study of blood T cell repertoires in COVID-19. The CDR3 loop spans 15 amino acids. V was shortened by 4 bases and J by 0 bases, with 10 bases between the two germline ends. CDR1 SNHLY and CDR2 FYNNEI come from the germline V gene. The table came from immunoSEQ multiplex PCR; TCRdb's copy has only in-frame clones and leaves some out. The table has 150,000 to 200,000 clones, 75% to 95% seen once; the top ten hold 0.53%. The clonotype originates from a man aged 45 to 65 with acute or convalescent COVID-19. The rearrangement links TRBV2 to TRBJ1-3; no firm D call. Sequencing input: peripheral blood. The CDR3 sequence is CASSGQYLSGNTIYF. The CDR3 nucleotides are TGTGCCAGCAGTGGGCAGTACCTCTCTGGAAACACCATATATTTT.